This TCR beta chain was found in a study of blood T cells in healthy people across ages (dated by TCRdb to between 2014 and 2017). As for the study more broadly: In model experiments, roughly one uniquely barcoded TCR beta cDNA molecule per two T cells was captured by template switching. The study measured age-related changes in TCR beta repertoire diversity using deep sequencing normalized with unique cDNA molecular identifiers. Four age groups were formed from the donors: young (average about 17 years), middle-aged (just under 40), aged (roughly 58) and long-lived (around 82). To avoid experimental bias, donors of different ages were distributed randomly across sequencing lanes. The study analyzed two additional independent replicas of 1 million unique cDNA reads from the same blood draw for two donors, one aged 18 to 30 and one aged 80 or older.

The donors were roughly 39 Caucasian individuals from Russia, aged about 6 to 95 years, who were systemically healthy. Around 9.7 milliliters of peripheral blood were collected from each donor into EDTA-treated Vacutainer tubes. Ficoll-Paque density-gradient centrifugation was used to isolate PBMCs, with at least 6 million obtained per sample. Trizol reagent was used to extract total RNA from PBMCs, with at least 6 micrograms per sample. The percentages of naive CD45RAhigh/CD27high T cells were determined by flow cytometry on a PBMC aliquot from every donor. Spanning cysteine to phenylalanine, the CDR3 consists of 14 amino acids. This entry keeps only the CDR3 DNA: 42 bases, framed from base 1. CDR1 LGHNA and CDR2 YNFKEQ are derived from the germline V gene. Turning to this clonotype: The antigen it binds to is not known. Its ends do not fully match the called genes, so a read error is possible.

General findings and caveats noted by the study authors: Compared with the aged group, the long-lived group had more naive CD4+ T cells, fewer expanded clones and increased TCR diversity, a pattern suggesting age selection. Because profiling used bulk unsorted PBMCs, naive and antigen-experienced compartments could not be compared conclusively. The percentage of naive T cells measured by flow cytometry correlated strongly with observed TCR beta diversity. Total diversity estimates from one million sequenced T cells were considered lower bounds and underestimates. As age increased, observed TCR beta diversity per million T cells dropped in a roughly linear way, and a significant reduction was already evident by age roughly 40. Donor CMV infection status was unknown, potentially confounding age-related changes in expanded clonotypes.

To prepare the library, 5' RACE was applied. Sequencing was performed on an Illumina HiSeq 2500. The second PCR ran for roughly 7 to 11 cycles and used a J-beta primer mix along with a sample-barcoded 5' primer. A unique molecular identifier was introduced onto each TCR beta cDNA molecule by a template-switch 5' adaptor carrying 12 random nucleotides. Each sample yielded at least 2.5 million CDR3-containing paired-end reads. The Mint cDNA synthesis kit, primed by a TRBC-specific oligonucleotide, was used to synthesize first-strand cDNA from all RNA. After uracil-DNA glycosylase treatment, a first 18-cycle PCR used universal primers M1SS and BC2_uni_R on all cDNA. For the original study's pipeline: For normalization, 1 million high-quality reads were randomly selected from each sample, with every read carrying a distinct molecular identifier. Instead of being binned into consensus sequences, reads with shared molecular identifiers were discarded. CDR3 identification, clonotype clustering and error correction used MiTCR with a Q25 quality threshold and the strictest error-elimination algorithm. Lower-bound total TCR beta diversity was estimated with a nonparametric unseen species model using Euler transformation. TCRdb ran its own pipeline on the public reads, namely fastp trimming at Q25 and MiXCR clone calling, and kept in-frame beta chains. Duplicate CDR3 protein sequences are folded into a single record with the most common DNA and genes. Here the V and J calls rest on TCRdb's processing, not on the authors' analysis. The sample includes 700,000 or so distinct CDR3 sequences, with around two fifths observed a single time. The biggest ten clones account for about 30% of the sample.

Recombination linked TRBV4-2 to TRBJ2-5; TRBD1 matches 7 bases in the middle. The sequenced material came from blood. The sequence came from a man older than 75 in good health. The DNA sequence reads TGTACCAGCAGCCAAGGGGGCGGCGAAGAGACCCAGTACTTC. Translated, this gives CTSSQGGGEETQYF.